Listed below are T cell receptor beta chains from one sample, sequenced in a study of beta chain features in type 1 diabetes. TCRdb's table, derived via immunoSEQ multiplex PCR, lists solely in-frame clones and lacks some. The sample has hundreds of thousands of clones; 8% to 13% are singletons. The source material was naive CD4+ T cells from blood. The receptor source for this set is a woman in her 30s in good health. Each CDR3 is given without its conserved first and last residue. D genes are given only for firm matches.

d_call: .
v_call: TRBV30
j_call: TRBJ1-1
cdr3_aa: AWSVVGGGLMHTEAF

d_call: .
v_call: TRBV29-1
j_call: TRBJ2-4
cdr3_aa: SVAQGGNIQY

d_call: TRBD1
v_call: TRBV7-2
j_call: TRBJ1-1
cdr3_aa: ASSLSGTVNTEAF

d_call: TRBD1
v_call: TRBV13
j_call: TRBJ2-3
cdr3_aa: ASSPPGGTQY

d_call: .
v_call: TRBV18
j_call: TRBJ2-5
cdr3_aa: ASSIRTDQETQY

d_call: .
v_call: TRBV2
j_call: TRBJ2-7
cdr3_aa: ASKIGTVAYEQY

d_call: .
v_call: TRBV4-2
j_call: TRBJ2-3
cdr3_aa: ASSQAGTSTDTQY

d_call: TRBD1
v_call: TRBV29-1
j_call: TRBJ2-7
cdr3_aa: SVNMDRTGRYEQY

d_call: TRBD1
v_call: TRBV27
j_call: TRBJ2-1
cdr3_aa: ASNRGMYNEQF

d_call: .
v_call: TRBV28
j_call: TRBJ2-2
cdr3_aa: ASRRDTGELF

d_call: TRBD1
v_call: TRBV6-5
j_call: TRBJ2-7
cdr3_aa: ASKEGQGATQQY

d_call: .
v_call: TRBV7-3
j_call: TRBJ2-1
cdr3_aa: ASSKERRADEQF

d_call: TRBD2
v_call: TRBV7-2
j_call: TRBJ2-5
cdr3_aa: ASSLVRAGVGETQY

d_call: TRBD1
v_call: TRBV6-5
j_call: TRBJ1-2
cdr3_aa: ASSRTGNYGYT

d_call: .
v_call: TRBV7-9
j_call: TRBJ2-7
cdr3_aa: ASIANNEQY

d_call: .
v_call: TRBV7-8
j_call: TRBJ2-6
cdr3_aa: ASGVTGANVLT

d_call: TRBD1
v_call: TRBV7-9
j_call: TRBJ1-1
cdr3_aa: ASSPRGDTEAF

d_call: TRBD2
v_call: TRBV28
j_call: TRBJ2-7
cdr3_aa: ASSGTSGLAGSLGEQY

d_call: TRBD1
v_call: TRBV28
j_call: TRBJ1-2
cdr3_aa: ATRTGSGSGYT

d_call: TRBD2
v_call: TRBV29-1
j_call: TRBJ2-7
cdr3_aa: SAGLAGGPYEQY

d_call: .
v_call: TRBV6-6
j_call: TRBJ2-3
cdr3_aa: ASSVRRGDTQY

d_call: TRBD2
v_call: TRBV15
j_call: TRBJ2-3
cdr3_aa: ATRFSGGRTDTQY

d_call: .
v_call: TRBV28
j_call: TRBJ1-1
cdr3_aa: ASSLPTVNTEAF

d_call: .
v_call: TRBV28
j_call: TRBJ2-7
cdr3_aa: ASSRSTYEQY

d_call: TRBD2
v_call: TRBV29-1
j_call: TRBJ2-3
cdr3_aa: SVEEASGSLDTQY

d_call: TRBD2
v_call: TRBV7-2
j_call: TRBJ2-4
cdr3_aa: ASSLAGLAIEKEDIQY

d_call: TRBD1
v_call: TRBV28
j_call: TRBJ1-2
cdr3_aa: ASSPSDRGGGYT

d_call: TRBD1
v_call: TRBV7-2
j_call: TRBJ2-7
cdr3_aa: ASSRTGGVDEQY

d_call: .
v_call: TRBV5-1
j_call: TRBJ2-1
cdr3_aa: ASSLEAGTYNEQF

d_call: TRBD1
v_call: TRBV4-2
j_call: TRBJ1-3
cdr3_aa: ASSQASMGTVGNTIY

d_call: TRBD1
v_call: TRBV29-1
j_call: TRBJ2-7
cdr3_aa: RPSTRGPYEQY

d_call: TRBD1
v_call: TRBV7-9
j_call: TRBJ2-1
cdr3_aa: ASNPRTGAGEQF

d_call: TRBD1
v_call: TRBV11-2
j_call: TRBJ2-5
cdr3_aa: ASSLGDRLQETQY

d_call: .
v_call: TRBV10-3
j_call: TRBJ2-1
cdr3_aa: AISGQGGSEQF

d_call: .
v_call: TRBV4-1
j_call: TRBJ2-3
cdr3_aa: ASSPSGTSTDTQY

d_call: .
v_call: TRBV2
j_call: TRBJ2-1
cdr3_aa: ASRVSLGQF

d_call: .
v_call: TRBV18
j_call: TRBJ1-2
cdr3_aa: ASSPQRESNYGYT

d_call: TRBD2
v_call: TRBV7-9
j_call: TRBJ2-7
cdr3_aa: ASSLGGGSYEQY

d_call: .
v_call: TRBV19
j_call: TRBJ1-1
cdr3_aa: ASRRQDLRAF

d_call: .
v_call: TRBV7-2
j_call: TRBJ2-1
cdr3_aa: ASSLQGGEQF

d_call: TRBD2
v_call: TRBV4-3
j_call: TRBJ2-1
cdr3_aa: ASRVAGGRGEQF